Each of the 7 T cell receptor beta chains below was sequenced from the same sample in a study of T cell changes during pregnancy in multiple sclerosis. Here immunoSEQ multiplex PCR was the method, and the copy in TCRdb shows in-frame clones only, minus some. The table lists under 85,000 clones, around 90% of them singletons. The sample here was CD4+ T cells from peripheral blood mononuclear cells, taken in the third trimester of pregnancy. These receptors were obtained from a female donor in good health, enrolled as a control in a pregnancy study.

V gene TRBV7-3 combines with J gene TRBJ2-2, with 9 bases aligning to TRBD2. The CDR3 length is 15 residues. CDR1 and CDR2 from the germline V gene are SGHTA and FQGTGA. The ends lost 8 bases at V and 5 bases at J; junction bases unmatched: 9. The CDR3 DNA reads as TGTGCCAGCGGGGGAGCGGGGGGCCAGACCGGGGAGCTGTTTTTT. Its protein product is CASGGAGGQTGELFF.

The CDR3, as DNA: TGTGCCAGCAGCTTTAGGACAGGGGGCGTCCCCACAGATACGCAGTATTTT. Amino acid sequence: CASSFRTGGVPTDTQYF. This chain uses TRBV11-3 with TRBJ2-3, with 11 bases that match TRBD1. The CDR3 is 17 amino acids. The junction had 7 bases not matched to a gene; V was cut back by 3 bases and J by 2 bases. Germline CDR1 and CDR2: SGHNT and YENEEA.

This sequence joins TRBV10-3 and TRBJ2-2; D may be TRBD2 (6 bases). The CDR3 consists of 14 residues. V gave up 3 bases and J gave up 6 bases, with 11 bases separating them. CDR1 and CDR2 from the germline V gene are ENHRY and SYGVKD. CDR3 nucleotide sequence: TGTGCCATCAGTGAAGGAGGGGCCCCCGGGGAGCTGTTTTTT. It is translated as CAISEGGAPGELFF.

The chain links TRBV9 to TRBJ1-4, with 7 bases matching TRBD1. There are 18 residues in the CDR3. CDR1 is SGDLS and CDR2 is YYNGEE in the germline V gene. V shed 4 bases, J shed 0 bases, and the junction held 12 bases outside the gene matches. The CDR3 DNA reads TGTGCCAGCAGCCCGGGGTCTTCCGGGACAGCAACTAATGAAAAACTGTTTTTT. This encodes CASSPGSSGTATNEKLFF.

The chain is built from TRBV6-1 and TRBJ1-5; D ambiguous. The V end lost 5 bases, the J end lost 7 bases, and 12 bases lay between the germline ends. This CDR3 is built from 13 residues. Germline V gives CDR1 MNHNS, CDR2 SASEGT. The CDR3 loop is CASSSRREQPQHF. CDR3 nucleotide sequence: TGTGCCAGCAGTAGCCGGAGGGAGCAGCCCCAGCATTTT.

This clone was counted a single time. The genes are TRBV9 and TRBJ2-7; 9 bases match TRBD1. V lost 3 bases and J lost 4; bases outside the gene matches: 5. The CDR3 runs 14 residues. Germline V gives CDR1 SGDLS, CDR2 YYNGEE. The DNA of the CDR3 is TGTGCCAGCAGCGCTGCCGGGACAGGGTACGAGCAGTACTTC. Amino acids: CASSAAGTGYEQYF.

This rearrangement joins TRBV7-2 to TRBJ2-2; 11 nucleotides align to TRBD2. V lost 2 bases and J lost 4; bases outside the gene matches: 3. Germline loops: CDR1 SGHTA, CDR2 FQGNSA. The CDR3 runs to 16 residues. Here the CDR3 reads CASSLSSGGATGELFF. The DNA of the CDR3 is TGTGCCAGCAGCTTAAGTAGCGGGGGGGCCACCGGGGAGCTGTTTTTT.